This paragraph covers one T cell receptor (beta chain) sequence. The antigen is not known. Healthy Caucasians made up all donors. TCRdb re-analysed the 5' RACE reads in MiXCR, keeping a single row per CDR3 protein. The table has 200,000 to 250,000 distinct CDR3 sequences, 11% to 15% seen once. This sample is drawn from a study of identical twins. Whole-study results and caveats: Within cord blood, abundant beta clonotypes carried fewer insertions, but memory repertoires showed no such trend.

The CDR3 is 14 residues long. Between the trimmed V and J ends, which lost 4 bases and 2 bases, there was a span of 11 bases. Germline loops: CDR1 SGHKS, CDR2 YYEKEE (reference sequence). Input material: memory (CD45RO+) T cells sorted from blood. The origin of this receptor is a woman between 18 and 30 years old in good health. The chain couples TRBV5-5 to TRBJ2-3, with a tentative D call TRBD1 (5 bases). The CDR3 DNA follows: TGTGCCAGCAGCCCAGGGCGCGTCACAGATACGCAGTATTTT. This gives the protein CASSPGRVTDTQYF.